This entry features one T cell receptor (beta chain) sequence. The record originates from a study of blood T cell repertoires in COVID-19. Turning to the study itself: The study drew acute and convalescent COVID-19 samples from the United States, Italy and Spain. In each case, the material was cDNA or gDNA derived from T cells, B-cell-depleted T cells, or PBMCs.

Participant reports of clinical history set cohort assignment. This table comes from immunoSEQ multiplex PCR, and its TCRdb copy is limited to in-frame clones, with some not included. Found here are around 250,000 clones, 70% to 90% of them singletons; the top ten hold under 2%. CDR1 SGHNT and CDR2 YYREEE come from the germline V gene (reference sequence). Trimming took 4 bases from V and 5 from J, leaving 12 bases between them. There are 13 residues in the CDR3. The receptor was derived from a woman in her forties or fifties who had recovered from COVID-19. The sample was PBMCs or T cells enriched from blood (not recorded which). The chain recombines TRBV5-4 with TRBJ1-2, with D uncertain. CDR3 nucleotides: TGTGCCAGCAGCCCGCAAGAGCGTTATGGCTACACCTTC. Protein sequence: CASSPQERYGYTF.